The 22 T cell receptor beta chains below come from one sample, sequenced in a study of T cell repertoires in cytomegalovirus infection. For these receptors, no antigen is known. TCRdb re-called the reads through MiXCR, storing one row per CDR3 protein. The table lists some 500,000 distinct CDR3 sequences, roughly 34% of them singletons. This specimen consisted of cultured PBMCs, obtained from culture after CMV antigen stimulation. The source of these receptors is a human donor in good health (CMV status not recorded). Some clones in this sample may be carry-over from other donors' samples.

This clonotype was counted a few times. The chain links TRBV12-3 or TRBV12-4 to TRBJ1-2, with TRBD1 as a possible D gene (6 bases). V gave up 2 bases and J gave up 6 bases, with 7 bases separating them. The CDR3 spans 12 residues. The CDR3 sequence is CASSLRGHGYTF. The CDR3 DNA reads TGTGCCAGCAGTTTACGGGGGCATGGCTACACCTTC.

This clonotype was observed a few times. The rearrangement joins TRBV6-1 to TRBJ1-5, with D tentatively TRBD1 (6 bases). V lost 3 bases to trimming and J lost 7 bases, with 13 bases between them. This CDR3 has 14 residues. Germline V gene sequence: CDR1 MNHNS, CDR2 SASEGT. The CDR3 region has the DNA TGTGCCAGCAGTGACAGGGAAGGGGGACAGCCCCAGCATTTT. Translated, it gives CASSDREGGQPQHF.

The V and J genes are TRBV24-1 and TRBJ1-2; tentative D call: TRBD1 (5 bases). Trimming pared 0 bases from V and 8 bases from J, leaving 18 bases between. CDR3 size: 16 residues. Germline-derived CDR1 and CDR2 are KGHDR and SFDVKD. CDR3 DNA: TGTGCCACCAGTGATTTGTCGACAGCTCTCGTCTCCGGCTACACCTTC. Residues: CATSDLSTALVSGYTF.

This clonotype was detected only a few times. This sequence joins TRBV6-2 or TRBV6-3 and TRBJ2-7; possibly TRBD1 for D (7 bases). The CDR3 runs 14 residues. The germline gives CDR1 MNHEY, CDR2 SVGEGT. The V gene lost 0 bases and the J gene lost 4 bases, with 10 bases spanning the gap. Here the CDR3 reads CASSYSRGAYEQYV. DNA of the CDR3: TGTGCCAGCAGTTACTCCAGGGGGGCGTACGAGCAGTACGTC.

This clonotype was seen a handful of times. The rearrangement uses TRBV6-5 and TRBJ2-7; tentatively, D is TRBD2 (5 bases). V was clipped by 0 bases and J by 1 base, with 13 bases between them. The CDR3 length is 16 residues. Germline CDR1 is MNHEY and CDR2 is SVGAGI. This CDR3 reads CASSYSVLGRSYEQYF. CDR3 bases: TGTGCCAGCAGTTACTCGGTACTAGGGCGATCCTACGAGCAGTACTTC.

This chain connects TRBV7-9 to TRBJ1-1; D remains ambiguous. This CDR3 has 15 amino acids. Per germline, CDR1 SEHNR and CDR2 FQNEAQ (reference sequence). V lost 1 base and J lost 1, with 10 bases in between. The CDR3 region has the DNA TGTGCCAGCAGCTTAGATGGCAACTCGAACACTGAAGCTTTCTTT. Protein product: CASSLDGNSNTEAFF.

In this sample, this clonotype turned up a few times. The chain links TRBV7-2 to TRBJ2-1, with 11 bases fitting TRBD2. Trimming at V came to 1 base and at J to 5 bases, leaving 4 bases not matched to a gene. The CDR3 contains 16 residues. From germline, CDR1 is SGHTA and CDR2 FQGNSA. The CDR3 reads CASSLGGTSGHNEQFF. In DNA form, the CDR3 reads TGTGCCAGCAGCTTAGGAGGGACTAGCGGTCACAATGAGCAGTTCTTC.

This clonotype appeared a few times. V usage is TRBV18 and J usage is TRBJ2-1; 9 bases line up with TRBD2. The germline V gene has CDR1 KGHSH and CDR2 LQKENI. Trimming at V came to 0 bases and at J to 6 bases, leaving 18 bases not matched to a gene. This CDR3 region has 20 residues. CDR3 DNA: TGTGCCAGCTCACCACCTTCTATGGAGCTAGCGGGATATGGTCCCAATGAGCAGTTCTTC. Amino acid sequence: CASSPPSMELAGYGPNEQFF.

Worth noting for this clonotype: A much larger clone lies a single base off, so this may be a read error. The chain is built from TRBV7-2 and TRBJ2-2; D may be TRBD1 or TRBD2 (5 bases each). CDR3 length: 17 amino acids. Germline CDR1 reads SGHTA; CDR2 reads FQGNSA. V was cut by 7 bases and J by 6 bases, with 24 bases left in between. In DNA, the CDR3 is TGTGCCAGCAACTTGACCGGGACCCCCCTGTCCGCCGGGGAGCTGTTTTTT. It specifies CASNLTGTPLSAGELFF.

J is TRBJ2-1 and V is TRBV19; tentatively, D is TRBD2 (6 bases). In germline, CDR1 is LNHDA, CDR2 SQIVND (reference sequence). There are 14 residues in the CDR3. Trimming took off 6 bases at V and 5 bases at J, with 14 bases between the two ends. The CDR3 reads CASRREVGHNEQFF. The CDR3 nucleotides read TGTGCCAGTAGAAGGGAGGTTGGCCACAATGAGCAGTTCTTC.

The table lists this clonotype with a count of one. The V gene is TRBV7-3, the J gene TRBJ2-2; D is uncertain. Germline V gives CDR1 SGHTA, CDR2 FQGTGA. The V end was cut by 0 bases, the J end by 5 bases, with 7 bases between. The CDR3 sequence is 14 residues long. The CDR3 nucleotides read TGTGCCAGCAGCTTAACGCCCGGGACCGGGGAGCTGTTTTTT. Translated: CASSLTPGTGELFF.

The J gene is TRBJ2-1, the V gene TRBV24-1, with a weak D call TRBD1 (5 bases). CDR1 is KGHDR, CDR2 SFDVKD, per germline. V was clipped by 4 bases and J by 3 bases, with 9 bases between them. The CDR3 covers 14 residues. CDR3 nucleotide sequence: TGTGCCACCAGTGACCTGGACATCTACAATGAGCAGTTCTTC. Its protein product is CATSDLDIYNEQFF.

The chain is built from TRBV13 and TRBJ1-2; D remains unclear. Trimming removed 5 bases at V and 4 bases at J, with 14 bases between. The CDR3 covers 14 residues. Germline V lookup: CDR1 PRHDT, CDR2 FYEKMQ (reference sequence). CDR3 nucleotides: TGTGCCAGCAGCGACTACCGACACTCCTATGGCTACACCTTC. Its translation: CASSDYRHSYGYTF.

The chain combines TRBV29-1 with TRBJ2-1, with TRBD2 matching 14 bases. The length of the CDR3 is 14 residues. Trimming took 8 bases from V and 7 from J; bases not matched to a gene: 7. CDR1 is SQVTM and CDR2 is ANQGSEA in the germline V gene. In DNA form, the CDR3 reads TGCAGCTTTAAGGGGACTAGCGGGAGAAATGAGCAGTTCTTC. Translation: CSFKGTSGRNEQFF.

V and J are TRBV5-1 and TRBJ2-3; D perhaps matches TRBD1 (6 bases). V dropped 4 bases and J dropped 3 bases, with 18 bases sitting between them. CDR1 SGHRS and CDR2 YFSETQ come from the germline V gene. The CDR3 contains 16 residues. The CDR3 protein is CASSPPSTGRTDTQYF. The CDR3 nucleotides are TGCGCCAGCAGCCCCCCCTCAACAGGGCGGACAGATACGCAGTATTTT.

J is TRBJ1-1 and V is TRBV6-8; D remains ambiguous. The CDR3 length is 14 residues. V was pared by 6 bases and J by 0 bases, with 11 bases between. Germline lookup yields CDR1 MNHGY and CDR2 SAAAGT. The CDR3 loop is CASRGANMNTEAFF. CDR3 coding DNA: TGTGCCAGCAGGGGAGCTAACATGAACACTGAAGCTTTCTTT.

The CDR3 is CASRLAGGMGETQYF. The CDR3 bases are TGTGCCAGCAGGCTAGCGGGAGGGATGGGAGAGACCCAGTACTTC. V and J are TRBV6-2 or TRBV6-3 and TRBJ2-5; 12 bases fit TRBD2. Per germline, CDR1 MNHEY and CDR2 SVGEGT. The CDR3 runs 15 residues. V lost 6 bases and J lost 4; bases outside the gene matches: 6.

The chain combines TRBV28 with TRBJ1-1; 7 nucleotides match TRBD1. The CDR3 is 12 amino acids. Trimming at V came to 10 bases and at J to 5 bases, leaving 7 bases not matched to a gene. Germline V gene sequence: CDR1 MDHEN, CDR2 SYDVKM. Here the CDR3 reads CATEQGRTEAFF. In nucleotides, the CDR3 is TGTGCCACCGAACAGGGGAGGACTGAAGCTTTCTTT.

The chain recombines TRBV28 with TRBJ2-1, with D perhaps matching TRBD2 (5 bases). Germline V lookup: CDR1 MDHEN, CDR2 SYDVKM. The V gene lost 5 bases and the J gene lost 0 bases, with 20 bases spanning the gap. This CDR3 comprises 18 residues. Written as DNA, the CDR3 is TGTGCCAGCAGTGGCCCACTTGGTAGCGTAAGCTCCTACAATGAGCAGTTCTTC. This translates into CASSGPLGSVSSYNEQFF. Combining the CDR3 with reference TRBV28 and TRBJ2-1 gives the whole variable domain DVKVTQSSRYLVKRTGEKVFLECVQDMDHENMFWYRQDPGLGLRLIYFSYDVKMKEKGDIPEGYSVSREKKERFSLILESASTNQTSMYLCASSGPLGSVSSYNEQFFGPGTRLTVL.

In this sample, this clonotype turned up many times. The chain couples TRBV7-2 to TRBJ1-1; 8 bases match TRBD1. Germline V gene data show CDR1 as SGHTA and CDR2 as FQGNSA. V lost 1 base, J lost 3 bases, and 4 bases stayed unmatched. The CDR3 has 15 amino acids. CDR3 DNA: TGTGCCAGCAGCTTAGACGCAGGGGGCCACACTGAAGCTTTCTTT. Amino acid sequence: CASSLDAGGHTEAFF.

This sequence joins TRBV24-1 and TRBJ2-1; 11 bases line up with TRBD2. The V and J ends lost 4 bases and 2 bases, in that order; junction bases with no gene match: 6. The CDR3 has 17 residues. The germline CDR1 and CDR2 sequences are KGHDR and SFDVKD. For the CDR3, the DNA is TGTGCCACCAGTGAACGTAGCGGGAGGGCCCCCTACAATGAGCAGTTCTTC. Encoded protein: CATSERSGRAPYNEQFF.

This clonotype was detected a few times. This chain joins TRBV6-1 and TRBJ2-3, with 8 positions matching TRBD1. The CDR3 has 15 amino acids. Germline V gene data show CDR1 as MNHNS and CDR2 as SASEGT. V was pared by 5 bases and J by 4 bases, with 8 bases of the junction left unmatched. Written as DNA, the CDR3 is TGTGCCAGCAGTTATCAGGGGGCGATCGCAGATACGCAGTATTTT. Protein product: CASSYQGAIADTQYF.